The text below deals with one T cell receptor beta chain. From germline, CDR1 is SGHTA and CDR2 FQGNSA. Trimming stripped 5 bases from V and 10 bases from J, with 12 bases between. The CDR3 consists of 12 residues. TCRdb analysed the PCR reads with MiXCR anew, one entry per CDR3 protein. The profile shows 13,000 to 15,000 distinct CDR3 sequences, 35% to 55% of them singletons. This specimen belongs to a study of CD4 and CD8 cells across lung adenocarcinoma regions. The patients had localized lung adenocarcinoma, a non-small cell subtype. Sequenced material: CD4+ T cells from the center of a lung tumor. The chain recombines TRBV7-2 with TRBJ2-1; possibly TRBD2 for D (5 bases). The receptor was isolated from a male donor with lung adenocarcinoma. The CD4 and CD8 labels of this study may be unreliable. CDR3 DNA: TGTGCCAGCAGCCCTACTAGTTACGAGCAGTTCTTC. Translation: CASSPTSYEQFF.